This T cell receptor beta chain appears in the sequencing data of a study of regulatory dendritic cells for organ transplantation (dated by TCRdb to about 2017). In the study overall: Sorted naive and memory CD4+ and CD8+ T cells had their TCRbeta repertoires sequenced both before and after allostimulation with either regulatory or mature dendritic cells.

The TCRbeta CDR3 regions were amplified in a multiplexed two-step PCR with Vbeta-specific forward primers and Jbeta-specific reverse primers. TCRbeta libraries were sequenced on an Illumina instrument through the immunoSEQ service. The authors processed their data as follows. IMGT annotation was used to assign V, D and J genes, and synthetic CDR3 analogues were used to correct counts for multiplex PCR bias. In the immunoSEQ Analyzer, repertoire clonality was calculated as one minus normalized Shannon entropy. Clonal expansion was defined by Fisher's exact test with Benjamini-Hochberg false discovery rate control, using two-tailed P<0.01. Sourced from immuneACCESS, this table was stored by TCRdb with only in-frame sequences that have V and J called. A share of the clones is absent; for the studies checked, an unresolved V gene accounts for under half, and the remainder has no known explanation. The V and J calls and the clone size are those of that table, but D and trimming were determined from the DNA. This sample lists 25,000 to 30,000 clones; about four fifths were detected once. The biggest ten clones account for approximately 0.44% of the sample.

FACS was used to sort CD4+ or CD8+ cells into naive T cells, defined as CD45RA+, and memory T cells, defined as CD45RO+. The T cells used for TCR sequencing were obtained from a couple of healthy control subjects. Unstimulated sorted T cell subsets served as baseline controls for the mixed lymphocyte reactions. The Qiagen DNeasy Blood & Tissue Kit was used for extraction of genomic DNA. In regard to this clone: No antigen is known for it. Qualities for individual bases were not recorded, and no much larger clone is one base off.

Its CDR3 holds 14 amino acids, cysteine through phenylalanine. Just CDR3 DNA is preserved here, 42 bases in frame from base 1. V is pruned by 4 bases and J by 5 bases, leaving 5 bases of the junction without a gene match. The germline V gene sets CDR1 to SGHTA and CDR2 to FQGTGA. General findings and caveats noted by the study authors: Of the resting subsets, the one holding the most alloreactive TCR clonotypes was memory CD8+ T cells. Only a couple of subjects were sequenced, and the authors noted considerable between-individual heterogeneity in the alloreactive memory CD8+ T cell pool. Expansion of memory CD8+ clones was induced by allostimulation in both subjects, but more limited expansion appeared to be induced by regulatory dendritic cells than by mature dendritic cells. Highly diverse repertoires were observed in naive CD4+ and CD8+ T cells, whereas lower diversity was observed in memory cells, and the most oligoclonal repertoires were found in memory CD8+ cells.

The TCR sequence derives from a human donor in good health. Sequencing was done on a sample of naive CD8+ T cells from blood. What this sample's cell subset or site label stands for: CD45RA+ naive T cells. The chain was built from TRBV7-3 and TRBJ2-1, and TRBD2 aligns with 7 junction nucleotides. In nucleotide form, the sequence is TGTGCCAGCAGCTCAACGGGGAGGGACAATGAGCAGTTCTTC. Its protein reads: CASSSTGRDNEQFF.